The 15 T cell receptor beta chains below were found in one sample sequenced in a study of T cells in Graves' hyperthyroidism and ophthalmopathy. There were TCR beta CDR3 regions amplified from RNA transcripts. The HTBI primer set drove a first-round RT-PCR of the TCR CDR3. TCRdb processed the multiplex PCR reads anew with MiXCR; each CDR3 protein has one entry. This table holds a few hundred thousand distinct CDR3 sequences, around 15% found once. The sequenced material came from blood. The receptor source for this set is a young woman with Graves' ophthalmopathy.

This clonotype appeared many times. This chain connects TRBV15 to TRBJ2-5, with TRBD2 matching over 8 bases. J gave up 12 bases and V 0 bases, and 3 bases lay outside the gene matches. The CDR3 contains 12 residues. Looked up from germline, CDR1 is LNHNV and CDR2 is YYDKDF (reference sequence). The CDR3 spells CATSRDRRGEYF. Written as DNA, the CDR3 is TGTGCCACCAGCAGAGATCGGCGGGGGGAGTACTTC.

This clonotype has at least ten counts. V and J are TRBV30 and TRBJ1-1; TRBD1 might be the D (5 bases). Germline V gives CDR1 GTSNPN, CDR2 SVGIG (reference sequence). V dropped 1 base and J dropped 10 bases, with 13 bases sitting between them. The CDR3 runs 12 residues. CDR3 DNA sequence: TGTGCCTGGAGTGCCACCCAGGGTCGAGCTTTCTTT. This sequence encodes CAWSATQGRAFF.

This clonotype was seen only a few times. The chain is built from TRBV29-1 and TRBJ2-7; 9 bases line up with TRBD1. The CDR3 is 12 amino acids. Looked up from germline, CDR1 is SQVTM and CDR2 is ANQGSEA. With 8 bases clipped from V and 6 bases from J, the junction kept 8 bases outside the gene matches. This CDR3 reads CSYLTGGGEQYF. CDR3 nucleotide sequence: TGCAGCTATCTGACAGGGGGAGGCGAGCAGTACTTC.

In its sample, this clonotype was seen many times. The J gene is TRBJ2-7, the V gene TRBV6-6, with D maybe TRBD1 (5 bases). V was trimmed by 2 bases and J by 6 bases, leaving 5 bases between them. Germline V gene sequence: CDR1 MNHNY, CDR2 SVGAGI (reference sequence). There are 11 residues in the CDR3. Here the CDR3 DNA reads TGTGCCAGCAGTTACAGGGGCGAGCAGTACTTC. Protein product: CASSYRGEQYF.

This rearrangement joins TRBV6-1 to TRBJ1-3, with D possibly being TRBD1 (5 bases). V was clipped by 8 bases and J by 0 bases, with 8 bases between them. The CDR3 loop spans 13 amino acids. CDR1 is MNHNS, CDR2 SASEGT, per germline. Written as DNA, the CDR3 is TGTGCCAGCGCGGGGGGCTCTGGAAACACCATATATTTT. Translated: CASAGGSGNTIYF.

This clonotype has a count of ten or more. This rearrangement joins TRBV7-9 to TRBJ1-1, with D perhaps TRBD1 (5 bases). The CDR3 loop spans 12 amino acids. The V gene's germline CDR1 is SEHNR and CDR2 FQNEAQ (reference sequence). Trimming took 5 bases from V and 8 from J, leaving 12 bases between them. The CDR3 coding sequence is TGTGCCAGCAGCCTTGGGACGGGCGAAGCTTTCTTT. Amino acids: CASSLGTGEAFF.

In its sample, this clonotype was seen many times. The CDR3 nucleotides read TGTGCCAGCAGCCCTGGCCGGGGCTACACCTTC. This translates into CASSPGRGYTF. The J gene is TRBJ1-2, the V gene TRBV11-2, with unresolved D. The V gene's germline CDR1 is SGHAT and CDR2 FQNNGV. Deletions cut 5 bases from V and 8 bases from J, with 9 bases between. The CDR3 length is 11 residues.

This clonotype was detected many times. V gene TRBV2 combines with J gene TRBJ2-3, with 8 bases that match TRBD1. Germline CDR1 and CDR2: SNHLY and FYNNEI. The CDR3 loop spans 15 amino acids. V lost 5 bases, J lost 2 bases, and 6 bases stayed unmatched. DNA of the CDR3: TGTGCCAGCAGTACACAGGGGGTCCTCACAGATACGCAGTATTTT. Protein sequence: CASSTQGVLTDTQYF.

As regards this clonotype: A read error may explain this, as a much larger clone is one base away. CDR3 amino acids: CATSDRAAHHGDEQFF. In nucleotides, the CDR3 is TGTGCCACCAGTGATAGGGCAGCCCACCATGGGGATGAGCAGTTCTTC. The rearrangement uses TRBV24-1 and TRBJ2-1, with no clear D. The CDR3 runs to 16 residues. Trimming took off 3 bases at V and 8 bases at J, with 19 bases between the two ends. Germline-derived CDR1 and CDR2 are KGHDR and SFDVKD.

At least ten counts were recorded for this clonotype. The chain carries TRBV6-1 and TRBJ2-7; weak D call: TRBD2 (6 bases). The CDR3 has 13 residues. Germline V gives CDR1 MNHNS, CDR2 SASEGT. V gave up 6 bases and J gave up 9 bases, with 18 bases separating them. CDR3 nucleotide sequence: TGTGCCAGCAGCGATACTCCGGGAGTCTCGCAGTACTTC. As protein: CASSDTPGVSQYF.

This clonotype showed up many times. This chain links TRBV11-1 with TRBJ1-6; D uncertain. CDR3 size: 14 residues. The ends were cut back, 8 bases at V and 4 bases at J, with 12 bases in the middle. Germline V gene lookup returns CDR1 SGHAT and CDR2 FQDESV (reference sequence). The chain's CDR3 is CASQKHRYNSPLHF. For the CDR3, the DNA is TGTGCCAGCCAGAAACATCGATATAATTCACCCCTCCACTTT.

At least ten counts were recorded for this clonotype. The CDR3 nucleotides read TGCAGTGCTACTAGACAGTCTGGGTATGGCTACACCTTC. Translation: CSATRQSGYGYTF. The genes are TRBV20-1 and TRBJ1-2; D possibly corresponds to TRBD1 (5 bases). CDR1 is DFQATT, CDR2 SNEGSKA, per germline (reference sequence). The V end was cut by 4 bases, the J end by 5 bases, with 14 bases between. The CDR3 is 13 residues long.

This clonotype has just a few counts. The chain carries TRBV6-1 and TRBJ1-1; D possibly corresponds to TRBD1 (5 bases). The germline V gene encodes CDR1 MNHNS and CDR2 SASEGT. The CDR3 runs to 13 residues. The germline V and J ends were trimmed by 6 bases and 1 base, with 9 bases remaining between them. In DNA form, the CDR3 reads TGTGCCAGCAGGCCAGGGAAGAACACTGAAGCTTTCTTT. It is translated as CASRPGKNTEAFF.

The chain joins TRBV6-5 to TRBJ1-3, with D unresolved. In germline, CDR1 is MNHEY, CDR2 SVGAGI. V was clipped by 0 bases and J by 0 bases, with 9 bases between them. The CDR3 is made up of 16 amino acids. CDR3 DNA sequence: TGTGCCAGCAGTTACTCGAGGCCAGGCTCTGGAAACACCATATATTTT. It translates to CASSYSRPGSGNTIYF.

Of note for this clonotype: Germline and junction disagree at one end, which may indicate a read error. V and J are TRBV10-3 and TRBJ1-2, with D hard to call. Germline lookup yields CDR1 ENHRY and CDR2 SYGVKD. This CDR3 has 12 amino acids. CDR3 nucleotide sequence: TGTGCCATCAGGACCACGGAAGAGGCCGTGGCCTTC. Protein: CAIRTTEEAVAF.